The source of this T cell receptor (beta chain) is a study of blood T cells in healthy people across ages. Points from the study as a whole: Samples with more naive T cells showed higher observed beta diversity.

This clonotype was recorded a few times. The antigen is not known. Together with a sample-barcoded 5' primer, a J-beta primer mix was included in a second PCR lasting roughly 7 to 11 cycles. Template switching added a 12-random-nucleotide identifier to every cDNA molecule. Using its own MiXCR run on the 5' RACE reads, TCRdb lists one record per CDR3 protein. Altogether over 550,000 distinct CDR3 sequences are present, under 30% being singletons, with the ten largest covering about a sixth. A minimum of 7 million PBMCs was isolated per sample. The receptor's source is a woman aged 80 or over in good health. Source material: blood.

DNA for the CDR3: TGTGCCAGCAGCCCGACACGACCGGGACAGGGGCCCAATGAGCAGTTCTTC. Translation gives CASSPTRPGQGPNEQFF. The chain employs TRBV11-2 and TRBJ2-1, with 10 bases that match TRBD1. The germline V gene encodes CDR1 SGHAT and CDR2 FQNNGV. The CDR3 length is 17 residues. Trimming cost V 5 bases and J 6 bases; bases outside gene matches: 13.